One and the same sample provided the 18 T cell receptor beta chains below, sequenced in a study of T cells in Graves' hyperthyroidism and ophthalmopathy. There were TCR beta CDR3 regions amplified from RNA transcripts. Researchers ran a first-round RT-PCR on the TCR CDR3 using the HTBI primer set. In TCRdb, the multiplex PCR reads were re-called with MiXCR into one record per CDR3 protein. The table records a few hundred thousand distinct CDR3 sequences, about 19% of them present only once. The sample was blood. Receptors originate from a woman aged 18-30 years with Graves' hyperthyroidism.

This clonotype was recorded once. This chain uses TRBV5-1 with TRBJ1-5, with 8 nucleotides matching TRBD1. The CDR3 length is 14 residues. CDR1 and CDR2 (germline): SGHRS, YFSETQ. With 4 bases clipped from V and 7 bases from J, the junction kept 7 bases outside the gene matches. DNA of the CDR3: TGCGCCAGCAGCGTGGAACAGGGGGGACAGCCCCAGCATTTT. It is translated as CASSVEQGGQPQHF.

This sequence joins TRBV5-1 and TRBJ1-1; tentatively, D is TRBD1 (5 bases). The CDR3 extends over 15 amino acids. Trimming took off 3 bases at V and 0 bases at J, with 12 bases between the two ends. Germline V gives CDR1 SGHRS, CDR2 YFSETQ. The CDR3 loop reads CASSWGRSMNTEAFF. CDR3 in DNA: TGCGCCAGCAGCTGGGGACGGTCCATGAACACTGAAGCTTTCTTT.

This clonotype was detected a few times. The rearrangement links TRBV3-1 to TRBJ1-2; 7 positions match TRBD1. CDR1 and CDR2 from the germline V gene are LGHDT and YNNKEL (reference sequence). CDR3 length equals 16 residues. The V segment lost 4 bases and the J segment 3 bases; nucleotides outside the gene matches: 11. The CDR3 region has the DNA TGTGCCAGCAGCCTTGACCGGGACAGTGTCTACTATGGCTACACCTTC. Protein product: CASSLDRDSVYYGYTF.

This chain connects TRBV15 to TRBJ1-5, with 8 nucleotides matching TRBD1. The V gene's germline CDR1 is LNHNV and CDR2 YYDKDF (reference sequence). J gave up 6 bases and V 5 bases, and 9 bases lay outside the gene matches. The CDR3 loop spans 15 amino acids. The CDR3: CATSLTGQGGQPQHF. DNA for the CDR3: TGTGCCACCAGCCTTACCGGACAGGGAGGTCAGCCCCAGCATTTT.

Worth noting for this clonotype: This may be a read error, as it is one base from a much larger clone. This CDR3 is missing its conserved last phenylalanine or tryptophan, likely due to a read error. The chain recombines TRBV28 with TRBJ1-5; D ambiguous. Trimming pared 5 bases from V and 3 bases from J, leaving 11 bases between. This CDR3 is 14 amino acids long. Germline lookup yields CDR1 MDHEN and CDR2 SYDVKM. The CDR3 nucleotides read TGTGCCAGCAGTCCATCGTCCGCCAATCAGCCCCAGCATTTG. Translation: CASSPSSANQPQHL.

There are many counts of this clonotype. The V call is TRBV10-2, the J call TRBJ2-4, with 7 bases lining up with TRBD1. Germline values: CDR1 WSHSY, CDR2 SAAADI. V was pared by 11 bases and J by 4 bases, with 11 bases of the junction left unmatched. CDR3 length equals 14 residues. The CDR3, as DNA: TGCGCCGCGATCGACAGGGATGGTAAAAACATTCAGTACTTC. It specifies CAAIDRDGKNIQYF.

This clonotype has at least ten counts. The gene calls are TRBV29-1 and TRBJ2-7; 10 bases align to TRBD1. V lost 7 bases, J lost 3 bases, and 9 bases stayed unmatched. Germline V gene lookup returns CDR1 SQVTM and CDR2 ANQGSEA. The CDR3 contains 14 residues. CDR3 amino acids: CSAEGTGAFYEQYF. DNA of the CDR3: TGCAGCGCCGAAGGGACAGGGGCTTTCTACGAGCAGTACTTC.

The sample holds a few counts of this clonotype. The V call is TRBV10-2, the J call TRBJ2-7; D not certain. CDR1 and CDR2 (germline): WSHSY, SAAADI. The V end lost 3 bases, the J end lost 4 bases, and 10 bases lay between the germline ends. This CDR3 contains 13 residues. In nucleotides, the CDR3 is TGCGCCAGCAGTGACCGCGGTCAATACGAGCAGTACTTC. It is translated as CASSDRGQYEQYF.

V usage is TRBV6-2 or TRBV6-3 and J usage is TRBJ2-7; D gene uncertain. The CDR3 spans 15 residues. Trimming removed 4 bases from V and 2 bases from J, with 15 bases in between. Germline CDR1 and CDR2: MNHEY and SVGEGT. The CDR3 reads CASSSAGLKPYEQYF. DNA for the CDR3: TGTGCCAGCAGTTCTGCCGGGTTGAAGCCCTACGAGCAGTACTTC.

This clonotype appeared many times. The chain couples TRBV2 to TRBJ2-5; 7 bases line up with TRBD2. This CDR3 region has 15 residues. Germline CDR1 reads SNHLY; CDR2 reads FYNNEI. V dropped 3 bases and J dropped 4; count of bases not matched to a gene: 8. The CDR3 DNA reads TGTGCCAGCAGTGATGACGCGGGAGTTGCAGAGACCCAGTACTTC. Translated, it gives CASSDDAGVAETQYF.

In its sample, this clonotype was seen many times. This chain joins TRBV4-1 and TRBJ2-5; D uncertain. Trimming pared 1 base from V and 7 bases from J, leaving 19 bases between. The CDR3 contains 16 residues. In germline, CDR1 is MGHRA, CDR2 YSYEKL. The CDR3 here is CASSQAPPEAVGTQYF. The CDR3 bases are TGCGCCAGCAGCCAAGCCCCTCCTGAGGCGGTGGGGACCCAGTACTTC.

This clonotype was seen ten or more times. V usage is TRBV12-5 and J usage is TRBJ1-1, with 7 positions matching TRBD1. The CDR3 has 15 residues. V lost 2 bases to trimming and J lost 2 bases; unmatched junction nucleotides: 5. The germline CDR1 and CDR2 sequences are LGHNT and FRNRAP. For the CDR3, the DNA is TGTGCTAGTGGTTTGTGGGACAGCGGAAACACTGAAGCTTTCTTT. It encodes CASGLWDSGNTEAFF.

This clonotype has ten or more counts. J is TRBJ2-7 and V is TRBV6-5; a possible D gene is TRBD1 (6 bases). V was trimmed by 3 bases and J by 6 bases, leaving 18 bases between them. The length of the CDR3 is 15 residues. Germline CDR1 is MNHEY and CDR2 is SVGAGI. The CDR3 reads CASSYQLGTPGEQYF. The CDR3 nucleotides read TGTGCCAGCAGTTATCAGTTAGGGACACCGGGCGAGCAGTACTTC.

At least ten counts were recorded for this clonotype. The chain combines TRBV6-1 with TRBJ2-7; D possibly uses TRBD1 or TRBD2 (6 bases each). CDR1 and CDR2 (germline): MNHNS, SASEGT. V dropped 1 base and J dropped 5 bases, with 12 bases sitting between them. The CDR3 sequence is 14 residues long. The CDR3 DNA reads as TGTGCCAGCAGTGAAGAGGGGGGTTCGGACGAGCAGTACTTC. Protein product: CASSEEGGSDEQYF.

This clonotype was seen only a few times. This chain links TRBV7-9 with TRBJ2-2, with a possible D match to TRBD1 (6 bases). Germline-derived CDR1 and CDR2 are SEHNR and FQNEAQ (reference sequence). V gave up 6 bases and J gave up 6 bases, with 11 bases separating them. The CDR3 has 13 residues. CDR3 sequence (DNA): TGTGCCAGCAGAATACCAGGGGCCGGGGAGCTGTTTTTT. This gives the protein CASRIPGAGELFF.

The chain carries TRBV6-1 and TRBJ2-4, with D perhaps matching TRBD2 (6 bases). CDR3 length: 12 residues. Per germline, CDR1 MNHNS and CDR2 SASEGT. Trimming pared 6 bases from V and 12 bases from J, leaving 15 bases between. In DNA, the CDR3 is TGTGCCAGCAGCGCGGGATGGTACGATCAGTACTTC. Its protein is CASSAGWYDQYF.

In its sample, this clonotype was seen many times. This rearrangement joins TRBV4-1 to TRBJ2-7; the D is unclear. The CDR3 extends over 13 amino acids. Trimming removed 4 bases at V and 4 bases at J, with 11 bases between. Germline V lookup: CDR1 MGHRA, CDR2 YSYEKL. The CDR3 DNA follows: TGCGCCAGCAGCCTTCAACCCGGGTACGAGCAGTACTTC. Protein product: CASSLQPGYEQYF.

This clonotype was seen ten or more times. The chain recombines TRBV24-1 with TRBJ2-3; D call uncertain. The V end was cut by 4 bases, the J end by 2 bases, with 12 bases between. CDR3 size: 15 residues. Germline loops: CDR1 KGHDR, CDR2 SFDVKD. The CDR3, as DNA: TGTGCCACCAGTGACCCCCACGGAGTCACAGATACGCAGTATTTT. It encodes CATSDPHGVTDTQYF.